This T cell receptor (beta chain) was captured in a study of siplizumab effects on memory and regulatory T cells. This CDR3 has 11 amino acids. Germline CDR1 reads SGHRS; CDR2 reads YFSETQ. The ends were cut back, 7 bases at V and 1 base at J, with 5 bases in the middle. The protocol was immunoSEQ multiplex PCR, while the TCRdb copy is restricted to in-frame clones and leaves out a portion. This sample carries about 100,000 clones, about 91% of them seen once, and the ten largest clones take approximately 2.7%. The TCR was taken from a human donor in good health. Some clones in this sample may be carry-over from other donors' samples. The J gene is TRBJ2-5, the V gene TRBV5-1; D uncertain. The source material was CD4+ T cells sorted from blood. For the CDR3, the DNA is TGCGCCAGCCGGCTCCAAGAGACCCAGTACTTC. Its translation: CASRLQETQYF.